The 23 T cell receptor beta chains reported below all come from one sample, sequenced in a study of identical twins. TCRdb independently ran MiXCR on the 5' RACE reads; one entry per CDR3 protein. The sample lists approximately 1.8 million distinct CDR3 sequences; 25% to 35% were seen once. The sequencing input was cord blood. The receptor set was obtained from a newborn girl in good health.

V usage is TRBV3-1 and J usage is TRBJ2-2, with D tentatively TRBD2 (5 bases). Germline loops: CDR1 LGHDT, CDR2 YNNKEL (reference sequence). V lost 0 bases and J 13 bases, leaving 12 bases between the germline ends. This CDR3 is built from 13 residues. CDR3 protein: CASSQDPGKGLFF. The CDR3 bases are TGTGCCAGCAGCCAAGATCCGGGGAAAGGGCTGTTTTTT.

This clonotype showed up just a few times. The chain has TRBV7-8 and TRBJ1-2, with TRBD1 identical over 7 bases. The germline CDR1 and CDR2 sequences are SGHVS and FQNEAQ. V trimming: 3 bases; J trimming: 3 bases; junction bases outside the gene matches: 22. The CDR3 totals 20 residues. The CDR3 is CASSLYPQRTGQGIDYGYTF. DNA of the CDR3: TGTGCCAGCAGCTTGTATCCCCAAAGGACAGGCCAGGGTATCGACTATGGCTACACCTTC.

J is TRBJ2-6 and V is TRBV21-1; the table gives TRBD2 as D, unverified against the DNA. TRBV21-1 corresponds to a pseudogene. The CDR3 is 17 residues long. CDR3 amino acids: CASSERLTSAEFNVLTF. In DNA form, the CDR3 reads TGTGCCAGCAGCGAAAGGCTCACTAGCGCGGAATTCAACGTCCTGACTTTC.

This clonotype was counted many times. The rearrangement uses TRBV29-1 and TRBJ2-7; D perhaps matches TRBD1 (5 bases). Germline CDR1 and CDR2: SQVTM and ANQGSEA. The V end lost 6 bases, the J end lost 2 bases, and 11 bases lay between the germline ends. The CDR3 has 12 amino acids. The DNA of the CDR3 is TGCAGCGTCGTGGGGCAGACCTACGAGCAGTACTTC. It encodes CSVVGQTYEQYF.

The chain uses TRBV15 and TRBJ2-2, with 7 bases identical to TRBD1. Germline lookup yields CDR1 LNHNV and CDR2 YYDKDF (reference sequence). The length of the CDR3 is 17 residues. J was trimmed by 1 base and V by 4 bases; bases with no gene match: 9. CDR3 protein: CATSNQGQAENTGELFF. The CDR3 DNA reads TGTGCCACCAGCAACCAAGGACAGGCGGAGAACACCGGGGAGCTGTTTTTT. Based on the CDR3 plus reference TRBV15 and TRBJ2-2, the full variable domain is DAMVIQNPRYQVTQFGKPVTLSCSQTLNHNVMYWYQQKSSQAPKLLFHYYDKDFNNEADTPDNFQSRRPNTSFCFLDIRSPGLGDTAMYLCATSNQGQAENTGELFFGEGSRLTVL.

For this clonotype: Germline and junction disagree at one end, which may indicate a read error. The chain carries TRBV27 and TRBJ2-5; 10 bases fit TRBD2. With the DNA end fitting TRBJ2-7 better, the J assignment may be wrong. Germline V gives CDR1 MNHEY, CDR2 SMNVEV (reference sequence). This CDR3 comprises 17 residues. The CDR3 DNA is TGTGCCAGCAGTCTCCGACTAGCGGGTTATAAATCCTCCGAGCAGTACTTC. Translated: CASSLRLAGYKSSEQYF.

This chain uses TRBV6-2 or TRBV6-3 with TRBJ1-1; D is unresolved. The CDR3 is 13 residues long. Germline values: CDR1 MNHEY, CDR2 SVGEGT. V was cut by 5 bases and J by 0 bases, with 7 bases left in between. The CDR3 spells CASSPWLNTEAFF. The CDR3 DNA is TGTGCCAGCAGTCCTTGGTTGAACACTGAAGCTTTCTTT.

The chain carries TRBV7-8 and TRBJ1-1; no clear D gene. V lost 7 bases and J 4 bases, leaving 13 bases between the germline ends. The CDR3 extends over 13 amino acids. Per germline, CDR1 SGHVS and CDR2 FQNEAQ. The CDR3 loop reads CASTQWSSTEAFF. CDR3 nucleotides: TGTGCCAGCACACAGTGGAGTAGCACTGAAGCTTTCTTT.

The chain uses TRBV6-1 and TRBJ2-4; TRBD2 matches at 8 bases. The CDR3 totals 17 residues. V trimming: 0 bases; J trimming: 6 bases; junction bases outside the gene matches: 10. The germline CDR1 and CDR2 sequences are MNHNS and SASEGT. DNA for the CDR3: TGTGCCAGCAGTGAAGCGCGAGTAGCGGGAAAGGGAAACATTCAGTACTTC. Protein product: CASSEARVAGKGNIQYF.

The V gene is TRBV20-1, the J gene TRBJ2-1; 12 nucleotides agree with TRBD2. After removal of 4 bases from V and 8 bases from J, the junction contained 12 bases not matched to a gene. CDR1 is DFQATT, CDR2 SNEGSKA, per germline (reference sequence). This CDR3 has 16 amino acids. The CDR3 reads CSAISWASGRADEQFF. The CDR3 DNA reads as TGCAGTGCTATATCCTGGGCTAGCGGGAGGGCCGATGAGCAGTTCTTC.

About this clonotype: A read error may explain this, as a much larger clone is one base away. The rearrangement links TRBV4-2 to TRBJ2-1, with 8 bases lining up with TRBD2. With 0 bases clipped from V and 5 bases from J, the junction kept 9 bases outside the gene matches. The CDR3 has 17 amino acids. The germline CDR1 and CDR2 sequences are LGHNA and YNFKEQ. CDR3 loop: CASSQDSRGGINNEQFF. As DNA, the CDR3 is TGTGCCAGCAGCCAAGATTCCCGGGGGGGCATAAACAATGAGCAGTTCTTC.

V and J are TRBV4-2 and TRBJ2-7; D remains unclear. CDR3 size: 11 residues. Germline V lookup: CDR1 LGHNA, CDR2 YNFKEQ. V gave up 8 bases and J gave up 7 bases, with 12 bases separating them. As DNA, the CDR3 is TGTGCCAGCGGACCTTGGAATGAGCAGTACTTC. Residues: CASGPWNEQYF.

The chain recombines TRBV20-1 with TRBJ2-5; 9 positions agree with TRBD2. From germline, CDR1 is DFQATT and CDR2 SNEGSKA (reference sequence). The CDR3 runs to 16 residues. Trimming removed 6 bases from V and 3 bases from J; junction bases left unmatched: 14. For the CDR3, the DNA is TGCAGTGCCGGGGGCCGGACTAGCGAAGGGGAAGAGACCCAGTACTTC. The encoded protein is CSAGGRTSEGEETQYF.

This clonotype has at least ten counts. The chain links TRBV5-1 to TRBJ1-5; no clear D. Germline V gives CDR1 SGHRS, CDR2 YFSETQ. V lost 0 bases and J lost 5, with 6 bases in between. This CDR3 has 13 amino acids. The CDR3 spells CASSLASDQPQHF. The DNA of the CDR3 is TGCGCCAGCAGCTTGGCCTCGGATCAGCCCCAGCATTTT.

The chain has TRBV19 and TRBJ2-1, with 8 bases identical to TRBD1. From germline, CDR1 is LNHDA and CDR2 SQIVND (reference sequence). The CDR3 contains 18 residues. With 6 bases clipped from V and 5 bases from J, the junction kept 18 bases outside the gene matches. CDR3 nucleotides: TGTGCCAGTAGGCAGGACAGGGCTAGGGCTGTCGGGCACAATGAGCAGTTCTTC. Encoded protein: CASRQDRARAVGHNEQFF.

The gene calls are TRBV2 and TRBJ2-7, with D perhaps TRBD1 or TRBD2 (5 bases each). V was clipped by 4 bases and J by 4 bases, with 23 bases between them. There are 17 residues in the CDR3. Germline V lookup: CDR1 SNHLY, CDR2 FYNNEI. The CDR3 sequence is CASSVGSSTSGRYEQYF. CDR3 in DNA: TGTGCCAGCAGTGTAGGGTCTAGCACTTCAGGGCGGTACGAGCAGTACTTC.

The CDR3 sequence: CASGLALNTGELFF. The CDR3 DNA is TGTGCTAGTGGTTTGGCCCTGAACACCGGGGAGCTGTTTTTT. The V gene is TRBV12-5, the J gene TRBJ2-2; D is ambiguous. The CDR3 sequence is 14 residues long. CDR1 is LGHNT and CDR2 is FRNRAP in the germline V gene. Trimming took off 1 base at V and 1 base at J, with 4 bases between the two ends. The entire variable domain, with the rest obtained from reference TRBV12-5 and TRBJ2-2, is as follows: DARVTQTPRHKVTEMGQEVTMRCQPILGHNTVFWYRQTMMQGLELLAYFRNRAPLDDSGMPKDRFSAEMPDATLATLKIQPSEPRDSAVYFCASGLALNTGELFFGEGSRLTVL.

The chain joins TRBV6-1 to TRBJ2-7, with TRBD1 identical over 7 bases. This CDR3 spans 15 amino acids. V lost 1 base, J lost 3 bases, and 6 bases stayed unmatched. The germline CDR1 and CDR2 sequences are MNHNS and SASEGT. For the CDR3, the DNA is TGTGCCAGCAGTGAAGGACAGGGAGTAATCTACGAGCAGTACTTC. This encodes CASSEGQGVIYEQYF.

This clonotype was seen once. The CDR3 here is CAISESGTTYERYF. The DNA for the CDR3 is TGTGCCATCAGTGAGTCTGGGACTACCTACGAGCGGTACTTC. This chain uses TRBV10-3 with TRBJ2-5, with 7 bases fitting TRBD2. The CDR3 is made up of 14 amino acids. CDR1 and CDR2 from the germline V gene are ENHRY and SYGVKD. J gave up 13 bases and V 0 bases, and 11 bases lay outside the gene matches.

This chain joins TRBV4-2 and TRBJ2-3; 11 nucleotides match TRBD2. The CDR3 is 17 residues long. Losses at the gene ends were 1 base for V and 1 base for J; bases not matched to a gene: 4. The germline V gene encodes CDR1 LGHNA and CDR2 YNFKEQ. The CDR3 DNA follows: TGTGCCAGCAGCCAAGTATCACTAGCGGGGGGCACAGATACGCAGTATTTT. It specifies CASSQVSLAGGTDTQYF.

This clonotype was seen a few times. J is TRBJ2-7 and V is TRBV13; 12 positions agree with TRBD2. Losses at the gene ends were 5 bases for V and 2 bases for J; bases not matched to a gene: 4. Germline assignment: CDR1 PRHDT and CDR2 FYEKMQ (reference sequence). This CDR3 has 15 amino acids. The chain's CDR3 is CASSPWTSGTYEQYF. The DNA of the CDR3 is TGTGCCAGCAGCCCCTGGACTAGCGGGACCTACGAGCAGTACTTC. The whole variable domain, remainder taken from reference TRBV13 and TRBJ2-7, is AAGVIQSPRHLIKEKRETATLKCYPIPRHDTVYWYQQGPGQDPQFLISFYEKMQSDKGSIPDRFSAQQFSDYHSELNMSSLELGDSALYFCASSPWTSGTYEQYFGPGTRLTVT.

This clonotype was observed a single time. The chain uses TRBV20-1 and TRBJ1-5; D gene ambiguous. The V gene's germline CDR1 is DFQATT and CDR2 SNEGSKA (reference sequence). V lost 3 bases and J lost 2, with 11 bases in between. This CDR3 contains 14 residues. CDR3 loop: CSARDPNGNQPQHF. In nucleotides, the CDR3 is TGCAGTGCTAGGGACCCAAACGGCAATCAGCCCCAGCATTTT.

V usage is TRBV5-1 and J usage is TRBJ2-7, with 8 bases matching TRBD2. Germline V gene lookup returns CDR1 SGHRS and CDR2 YFSETQ. Trimming at V came to 0 bases and at J to 0 bases, leaving 5 bases not matched to a gene. CDR3 size: 16 residues. CDR3 sequence (DNA): TGCGCCAGCAGCTTGGAGCTAGCGGGTATCTCCTACGAGCAGTACTTC. As protein: CASSLELAGISYEQYF.